The rows below give T cell receptor beta chains drawn from one sample of a study of OX40 agonist ivuxolimab in advanced cancers. The data were produced by immunoSEQ multiplex PCR, yet TCRdb's version contains in-frame clones alone and is incomplete. The sample consists of tens of thousands of clones, about 94% of them appearing once. This specimen was CD4+ or CD8+ T cells sorted from blood, taken in a trial of the OX40 agonist ivuxolimab. The receptors stem from an adult with an advanced solid tumor such as melanoma, head and neck, liver or kidney cancer. Each CDR3 is given with its conserved first and last residue. The D gene is left open where the match is weak. Size is omitted from some rows. Given values are once, few, many or a class for expanded clones.

clone size: NA
V gene: TRBV19
D gene: NA
J gene: TRBJ1-5
CDR3 length: 14
CDR3 DNA: TGTGCCAGTACCCCCTTCGGTTCCAATCAGCCCCAGCATTTT
CDR3 protein: CASTPFGSNQPQHF

clone size: NA
V gene: TRBV7-9
D gene: NA
J gene: TRBJ2-7
CDR3 length: 11
CDR3 DNA: TGTGCCAGCAGCCGGGACTACGAGCAGTACTTC
CDR3 protein: CASSRDYEQYF

clone size: NA
V gene: TRBV27
D gene: NA
J gene: TRBJ1-3
CDR3 length: 15
CDR3 DNA: TGTGCCAGCAGTTTGGGCAGTAACTCTGGAAACACCATATATTTT
CDR3 protein: CASSLGSNSGNTIYF

clone size: NA
V gene: TRBV27
D gene: TRBD1
J gene: TRBJ1-1
CDR3 length: 17
CDR3 DNA: TGTGCCAGCAGTTTGGGACAGGGGGTGATGCTGAACACTGAAGCTTTCTTT
CDR3 protein: CASSLGQGVMLNTEAFF

clone size: NA
V gene: TRBV18
D gene: TRBD2
J gene: TRBJ2-1
CDR3 length: 16
CDR3 DNA: TGTGCCAGCTCACCGATCGGGGAGGGCCGCTACAATGAGCAGTTCTTC
CDR3 protein: CASSPIGEGRYNEQFF

clone size: NA
V gene: TRBV6-5
D gene: TRBD2
J gene: TRBJ2-1
CDR3 length: 15
CDR3 DNA: TGTGCCAGCAGTCCGACTAGCGGGAGGGGCAATGAGCAGTTCTTC
CDR3 protein: CASSPTSGRGNEQFF

clone size: few
V gene: TRBV6-5
D gene: NA
J gene: TRBJ1-5
CDR3 length: 15
CDR3 DNA: TGTGCCAGCAGTTACAGAATTCATAGCAATCAGCCCCAGCATTTT
CDR3 protein: CASSYRIHSNQPQHF

clone size: NA
V gene: TRBV29-1
D gene: TRBD1
J gene: TRBJ1-1
CDR3 length: 12
CDR3 DNA: TGCAGCGCCGACCGACAGGGGGCTGAAGCTTTCTTT
CDR3 protein: CSADRQGAEAFF

clone size: NA
V gene: TRBV6-5
D gene: NA
J gene: TRBJ1-1
CDR3 length: 14
CDR3 DNA: TGTGCCAGCAGTACTGAAAAGGCGAACACTGAAGCTTTCTTT
CDR3 protein: CASSTEKANTEAFF

clone size: once
V gene: TRBV4-3
D gene: TRBD2
J gene: TRBJ2-2
CDR3 length: 17
CDR3 DNA: TGCGCCAGCAGCCAAGAGGGACTAGCGGGAAGGACCGGGGAGCTGTTTTTT
CDR3 protein: CASSQEGLAGRTGELFF

clone size: NA
V gene: TRBV6-6
D gene: NA
J gene: TRBJ1-1
CDR3 length: 14
CDR3 DNA: TGTGCCAGCAGCCTCGAGGCAGGGTGGATGGAAGCTTTCTTT
CDR3 protein: CASSLEAGWMEAFF

clone size: NA
V gene: TRBV9
D gene: TRBD1
J gene: TRBJ1-5
CDR3 length: 14
CDR3 DNA: TGTGCCAGCAGCCAGGACAGGGAGGACCAGCCCCAGCATTTT
CDR3 protein: CASSQDREDQPQHF

clone size: NA
V gene: TRBV6-5
D gene: NA
J gene: TRBJ1-1
CDR3 length: 14
CDR3 DNA: TGTGCCAGCCACCTCGGGCGGAGCGACACTGAAGCTTTCTTT
CDR3 protein: CASHLGRSDTEAFF

clone size: NA
V gene: TRBV5-6
D gene: NA
J gene: TRBJ1-5
CDR3 length: 15
CDR3 DNA: TGTGCCAGCAGCTTGTATACGGTTAGCAATCAGCCCCAGCATTTT
CDR3 protein: CASSLYTVSNQPQHF

clone size: NA
V gene: TRBV5-1
D gene: TRBD1
J gene: TRBJ2-1
CDR3 length: 14
CDR3 DNA: TGCGCCAGCAGCTCTATGGACAGGGGAAATGAGCAGTTCTTC
CDR3 protein: CASSSMDRGNEQFF

clone size: NA
V gene: TRBV7-2
D gene: NA
J gene: TRBJ2-5
CDR3 length: 16
CDR3 DNA: TGTGCCAGCAGCCGCGACCCAGGTCCCCCTCAAGAGACCCAGTACTTC
CDR3 protein: CASSRDPGPPQETQYF

clone size: NA
V gene: TRBV4-3
D gene: TRBD2
J gene: TRBJ2-3
CDR3 length: 16
CDR3 DNA: TGCGCCAGCAGCCAAGAGCTACTAGCGGGGGGGGATACGCAGTATTTT
CDR3 protein: CASSQELLAGGDTQYF

clone size: once
V gene: TRBV19
D gene: TRBD1
J gene: TRBJ2-2
CDR3 length: 16
CDR3 DNA: TGTGCCAGTAGTACCCTGCCGGGACAGCAGACCGGGGAGCTGTTTTTT
CDR3 protein: CASSTLPGQQTGELFF

clone size: NA
V gene: TRBV10-2
D gene: TRBD1
J gene: TRBJ2-1
CDR3 length: 15
CDR3 DNA: TGCGCCAGCAGTTACGGGACAGGAGGAGGTAATGAGCAGTTCTTC
CDR3 protein: CASSYGTGGGNEQFF

clone size: once
V gene: TRBV6-5
D gene: NA
J gene: TRBJ1-1
CDR3 length: 12
CDR3 DNA: TGTGCCAGCAGTGGAGGGAGGGCGGGAGCTTTCTTT
CDR3 protein: CASSGGRAGAFF

clone size: NA
V gene: TRBV4-1
D gene: NA
J gene: TRBJ1-1
CDR3 length: 13
CDR3 DNA: TGCGCCAGCAGCCAAGATGGGTACACTGAAGCTTTCTTT
CDR3 protein: CASSQDGYTEAFF

clone size: once
V gene: TRBV9
D gene: TRBD2
J gene: TRBJ2-1
CDR3 length: 16
CDR3 DNA: TGTGCCAGCAGCTCCAGGACTAGCGAGTCCTACAATGAGCAGTTCTTC
CDR3 protein: CASSSRTSESYNEQFF